One sample yielded the 15 T cell receptor beta chains listed below, sequenced in a study of blood T cell repertoires in COVID-19. Repertoires were generated with immunoSEQ multiplex PCR, while TCRdb's copy carries only in-frame clones and drops some. The repertoire includes tens of thousands of clones, around 90% of them detected once, and about 3.7% sits in the top ten. The sample taken for sequencing was peripheral blood. Receptors were obtained from a woman in her sixties or seventies with acute or convalescent COVID-19.

The V and J genes are TRBV6-7 and TRBJ2-3; D is perhaps TRBD2 (5 bases). TRBV6-7 is an ORF for which the function is uncertain. V gave up 0 bases and J gave up 0 bases, with 7 bases separating them. The CDR3 runs 15 residues. The CDR3 is CASSYSDSSTDTQYF. The CDR3 bases are TGTGCCAGCAGTTACTCGGACTCGAGCACAGATACGCAGTATTTT.

The chain couples TRBV3-1 (or the pseudogene TRBV3-2) to TRBJ2-1; 13 bases fit TRBD2. Germline CDR1 and CDR2: LGHDT and YNNKEL (reference sequence). Losses at the gene ends were 4 bases for V and 5 bases for J; bases not matched to a gene: 8. CDR3 length equals 17 residues. The CDR3 is CASSPPLAGGPHNEQFF. DNA of the CDR3: TGTGCCAGCAGCCCCCCACTAGCGGGAGGGCCCCACAATGAGCAGTTCTTC.

The CDR3 is CASSLGLAVSYEQYF. CDR3 sequence (DNA): TGTGCCAGCAGCTTAGGCCTAGCGGTCTCCTACGAGCAGTACTTC. The V gene is TRBV7-2, the J gene TRBJ2-7, with 7 nucleotides matching TRBD2. The CDR3 length is 15 residues. Losses at the gene ends were 1 base for V and 0 bases for J; bases not matched to a gene: 3. Germline assignment: CDR1 SGHTA and CDR2 FQGNSA. Full variable domain (rest looked up from reference TRBV7-2 and TRBJ2-7): GAGVSQSPSNKVTEKGKDVELRCDPISGHTALYWYRQSLGQGLEFLIYFQGNSAPDKSGLPSDRFSAERTGGSVSTLTIQRTQQEDSAVYLCASSLGLAVSYEQYFGPGTRLTVT.

V usage is TRBV19 and J usage is TRBJ1-2, with 9 bases fitting TRBD1. Germline trimming cut 5 bases from V and 4 bases from J; bases unmatched to any gene: 11. This CDR3 comprises 16 residues. Germline V CDR1 and CDR2: LNHDA, SQIVND (reference sequence). CDR3 loop: CASSDRTGVVGYGYTF. CDR3 sequence (DNA): TGTGCCAGTAGTGATCGGACAGGGGTGGTGGGCTATGGCTACACCTTC.

The sample holds one count of this clone. The chain is built from TRBV3-1 (or the pseudogene TRBV3-2) and TRBJ1-2; D remains unclear. From germline, CDR1 is LGHDT and CDR2 YNNKEL (reference sequence). This CDR3 region has 13 residues. Trimming shortened V by 4 bases and J by 8 bases, and 14 bases separated the two germline ends. CDR3 residues: CASSPRLERGYTF. The CDR3 DNA follows: TGTGCCAGCAGCCCTCGGTTGGAGCGGGGCTACACCTTC.

V usage is TRBV9 and J usage is TRBJ2-2, with 13 bases lining up with TRBD2. Unmatched junction bases numbered 20, after V lost 3 bases and J lost 6 bases. Per the germline V gene, CDR1 is SGDLS and CDR2 is YYNGEE. This CDR3 has 21 amino acids. The CDR3 reads CASSASTGTSGIWGTAGELFF. The CDR3 DNA is TGTGCCAGCAGCGCGTCCACCGGGACTAGCGGGATATGGGGGACCGCCGGGGAGCTGTTTTTT.

This clone was observed once. The chain is built from TRBV4-1 and TRBJ2-4, with unresolved D. This CDR3 has 17 residues. The V end lost 7 bases, the J end lost 5 bases, and 24 bases lay between the germline ends. Per germline, CDR1 MGHRA and CDR2 YSYEKL. The chain's CDR3 is CASTPSATRLKENIQYF. The CDR3 DNA reads TGCGCCAGCACCCCTAGTGCAACAAGGTTGAAGGAAAACATTCAGTACTTC.

This chain joins TRBV2 and TRBJ1-6, with TRBD1 as a possible D gene (6 bases). The germline CDR1 and CDR2 sequences are SNHLY and FYNNEI. The CDR3 has 14 residues. Deletions cut 6 bases from V and 3 bases from J, with 9 bases between. CDR3 in amino acids: CASSGQNYNSPLHF. The CDR3 DNA is TGTGCCAGCAGCGGACAGAACTATAATTCACCCCTCCACTTT.

The chain recombines TRBV7-8 with TRBJ2-1, with D perhaps TRBD1 (5 bases). Germline V gives CDR1 SGHVS, CDR2 FQNEAQ. V lost 5 bases to trimming and J lost 9 bases, with 17 bases between them. The CDR3 contains 14 residues. CDR3 residues: CASSIREPTGEQFF. DNA for the CDR3: TGTGCCAGCAGCATCCGCGAGCCTACAGGTGAGCAGTTCTTC. The variable domain in full, completed from reference TRBV7-8 and TRBJ2-1, reads GAGVSQSPRYKVAKRGQDVALRCDPISGHVSLFWYQQALGQGPEFLTYFQNEAQLDKSGLPSDRFFAERPEGSVSTLKIQRTQQEDSAVYLCASSIREPTGEQFFGPGTRLTVL.

The chain recombines TRBV7-8 with TRBJ2-3; the D is unclear. The V and J ends lost 1 base and 5 bases respectively, with 7 bases between them. The CDR3 is made up of 13 amino acids. Germline V lookup: CDR1 SGHVS, CDR2 FQNEAQ. CDR3 amino acids: CASSLGGRDTQYF. The CDR3 bases are TGTGCCAGCAGCTTAGGAGGTAGAGATACGCAGTATTTT. Full variable domain (outside the CDR3, taken from reference TRBV7-8 and TRBJ2-3): GAGVSQSPRYKVAKRGQDVALRCDPISGHVSLFWYQQALGQGPEFLTYFQNEAQLDKSGLPSDRFFAERPEGSVSTLKIQRTQQEDSAVYLCASSLGGRDTQYFGPGTRLTVL.

The V call is TRBV28, the J call TRBJ1-5; unclear D gene. Trimming shortened V by 7 bases and J by 4 bases, and 11 bases separated the two germline ends. Germline V gives CDR1 MDHEN, CDR2 SYDVKM. This CDR3 has 13 residues. DNA for the CDR3: TGTGCCAGCACCCTCTGGGAGAATCAGCCCCAGCATTTT. Protein sequence: CASTLWENQPQHF.

The chain couples TRBV18 to TRBJ1-2; a possible D gene is TRBD1 (6 bases). The germline V gene has CDR1 KGHSH and CDR2 LQKENI. The CDR3 is 16 amino acids. V gave up 0 bases and J gave up 4 bases, with 15 bases separating them. CDR3 nucleotides: TGTGCCAGCTCACCACCGATGGGGGCGAGGGCCTATGGCTACACCTTC. Its protein product is CASSPPMGARAYGYTF.

V and J are TRBV20-1 and TRBJ1-1; D gene ambiguous. CDR1 and CDR2 from the germline V gene are DFQATT and SNEGSKA (reference sequence). V was pared by 3 bases and J by 0 bases, with 8 bases between. The length of the CDR3 is 13 residues. The CDR3 coding sequence is TGCAGTGCTAGTAGCGCGGTGAACACTGAAGCTTTCTTT. Translated: CSASSAVNTEAFF.

The chain links TRBV18 to TRBJ1-1, with 12 bases lining up with TRBD1. Germline loops: CDR1 KGHSH, CDR2 LQKENI. The CDR3 sequence is 17 residues long. Trimming cost V 5 bases and J 5 bases; bases outside gene matches: 12. In nucleotides, the CDR3 is TGTGCCAGCTCAATGGCCGGGACAGGGGGCTTAAGGACTGAAGCTTTCTTT. Its protein product is CASSMAGTGGLRTEAFF.

The rearrangement joins TRBV27 to TRBJ2-5; tentatively, D is TRBD1 (5 bases). The V gene's germline CDR1 is MNHEY and CDR2 SMNVEV (reference sequence). CDR3 length equals 13 residues. The ends were cut back, 4 bases at V and 4 bases at J, with 10 bases in the middle. CDR3 coding DNA: TGTGCCAGCAGTTCAGGGCGATCAGAGACCCAGTACTTC. It translates to CASSSGRSETQYF.